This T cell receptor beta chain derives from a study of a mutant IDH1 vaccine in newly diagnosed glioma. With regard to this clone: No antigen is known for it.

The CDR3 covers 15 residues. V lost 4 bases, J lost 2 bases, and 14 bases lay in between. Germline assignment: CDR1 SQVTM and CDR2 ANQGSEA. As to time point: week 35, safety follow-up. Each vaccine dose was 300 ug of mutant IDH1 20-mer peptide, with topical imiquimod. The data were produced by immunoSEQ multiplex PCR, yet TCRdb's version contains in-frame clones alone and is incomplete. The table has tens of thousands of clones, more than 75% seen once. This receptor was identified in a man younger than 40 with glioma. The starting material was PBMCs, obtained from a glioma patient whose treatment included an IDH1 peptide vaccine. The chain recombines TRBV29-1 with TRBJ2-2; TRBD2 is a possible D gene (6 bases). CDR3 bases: TGCAGCGTTGTGTCTAGCGAGACCAACACCGGGGAGCTGTTTTTT. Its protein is CSVVSSETNTGELFF.